The 3 T cell receptor beta chains below were found in one sample sequenced in a study of T-cell memory formation after mild COVID-19. TCRdb fed the 5' RACE reads into MiXCR, producing one record per CDR3 protein. The sample shows 300,000 to 400,000 distinct CDR3 sequences, roughly an eighth of them seen only once. Sequencing was carried out using PBMCs or a T cell subset sorted from them (not recorded which). Receptors were obtained from a man between 18 and 29 years old who had mild COVID-19 (a few samples of this study predate the infection). Cell type and time point are not known.

The CDR3 region is CASSIGTGKSYEQYF. As DNA, the CDR3 is TGTGCCAGCAGTATCGGGACAGGGAAGAGCTACGAGCAGTACTTC. The gene calls are TRBV7-2 and TRBJ2-7; 9 nucleotides match TRBD1. CDR1 SGHTA and CDR2 FQGNSA come from the germline V gene. The CDR3 has 15 residues. V was clipped by 6 bases and J by 3 bases; unmatched bases: 9.

The chain joins TRBV20-1 to TRBJ2-7; TRBD2 matches at 9 bases. CDR3 size: 14 residues. The germline V gene encodes CDR1 DFQATT and CDR2 SNEGSKA (reference sequence). The V gene end was trimmed by 5 bases and the J gene end by 2 bases; junction bases not matched to a gene: 7. The CDR3 here is CSALPSGVTYEQYF. The CDR3 DNA is TGCAGTGCTCTCCCTAGCGGGGTTACCTACGAGCAGTACTTC.

This clonotype came up a few times. Written as DNA, the CDR3 is TGCGCCAGCAGCCGCGAGGCGGGTAGTAATGAAAAACTGTTTTTT. Translating it yields CASSREAGSNEKLFF. The chain links TRBV4-1 to TRBJ1-4; D remains unclear. The CDR3 is 15 residues long. Germline CDR1 is MGHRA and CDR2 is YSYEKL. Trimming stripped 4 bases from V and 4 bases from J, with 13 bases between.